The 14 T cell receptor beta chains presented below share a single source sample, sequenced in a study of OX40 agonist ivuxolimab in advanced cancers. Produced via immunoSEQ multiplex PCR; TCRdb's table is partial and in-frame only. Of some 74,000 clones listed, more than 75% are singletons. The sample was CD4+ or CD8+ T cells sorted from blood, taken in a trial of the OX40 agonist ivuxolimab. The source of these receptors is an adult with an advanced solid tumor such as melanoma, head and neck, liver or kidney cancer.

This clone was detected only a few times. Other DNA sequences in this specimen translate into the identical CDR3. The chain combines TRBV4-1 with TRBJ2-1; the D is unclear. The CDR3 length is 14 residues. Per germline, CDR1 MGHRA and CDR2 YSYEKL. V lost 6 bases and J 5 bases, leaving 14 bases between the germline ends. The CDR3 coding sequence is TGCGCCAGCAGTCCCCTGTCGAGAAACAATGAGCAGTTCTTC. Translation gives CASSPLSRNNEQFF.

The chain uses TRBV6-5 and TRBJ1-6; D is uncertain. V lost 6 bases and J lost 4, with 10 bases in between. This CDR3 is 14 amino acids long. Germline lookup yields CDR1 MNHEY and CDR2 SVGAGI. The CDR3 DNA sequence: TGTGCCAGCAGCCTCGTTCGTTATAATTCACCCCTCCACTTT. It specifies CASSLVRYNSPLHF.

This rearrangement joins TRBV9 to TRBJ2-5, with 7 bases matching TRBD1. CDR3 length: 15 residues. Trimming at V came to 3 bases and at J to 5 bases, leaving 10 bases not matched to a gene. The V gene's germline CDR1 is SGDLS and CDR2 YYNGEE. CDR3 protein: CASSGTGAWLETQYF. The CDR3 nucleotides are TGTGCCAGCAGCGGTACAGGGGCTTGGTTGGAGACCCAGTACTTC.

The chain uses TRBV28 and TRBJ2-5; D may be TRBD2 (6 bases). Between the trimmed V and J ends, which lost 3 bases and 6 bases, there was a span of 11 bases. This CDR3 spans 13 amino acids. The germline V gene encodes CDR1 MDHEN and CDR2 SYDVKM. Here the CDR3 reads CASSLEGVKTQYF. In nucleotides, the CDR3 is TGTGCCAGCAGTTTGGAGGGAGTGAAGACCCAGTACTTC.

The chain combines TRBV4-3 with TRBJ1-6, with 9 bases identical to TRBD1. The CDR3 extends over 15 amino acids. The germline CDR1 and CDR2 sequences are LGHNA and YSLEER. V was clipped by 3 bases and J by 9 bases; unmatched bases: 6. In DNA, the CDR3 is TGCGCCAGCAGCCACCCGGGACAGGGTTCTTCACCCCTCCACTTT. It encodes CASSHPGQGSSPLHF.

The chain links TRBV5-1 to TRBJ2-1, with 8 bases that match TRBD1. V gave up 4 bases and J gave up 7 bases; unmatched junction bases: 13. The CDR3 runs 16 residues. The germline CDR1 and CDR2 sequences are SGHRS and YFSETQ. The CDR3 sequence: CASSPGGTGPQNEQFF. CDR3 coding DNA: TGCGCCAGCAGCCCTGGAGGGACAGGCCCTCAGAATGAGCAGTTCTTC.

This clone was seen a few times. V usage is TRBV25-1 and J usage is TRBJ2-3; D gene ambiguous. The germline V gene encodes CDR1 MGHDK and CDR2 SYGVNS. V was trimmed by 3 bases and J by 7 bases, leaving 5 bases between them. The CDR3 has 11 amino acids. This chain's CDR3 is CASSEANTQYF. The CDR3 nucleotides are TGTGCCAGCAGTGAGGCTAATACGCAGTATTTT.

J is TRBJ2-1 and V is TRBV5-4, with D perhaps given as TRBD1 or TRBD2 (5 bases each). The CDR3 extends over 11 amino acids. With 4 bases removed from V and 9 bases from J, the gap between germline ends came to 8 bases. CDR1 is SGHNT, CDR2 YYREEE, per germline (reference sequence). The chain's CDR3 is CASSRDAEQFF. The CDR3 DNA reads as TGTGCCAGCAGCCGGGACGCTGAGCAGTTCTTC.

V and J are TRBV6-4 and TRBJ2-1; D might be TRBD1 (6 bases). The V gene's germline CDR1 is MRHNA and CDR2 SNTAGT. The ends were cut back, 8 bases at V and 4 bases at J, with 12 bases in the middle. The CDR3 spans 13 residues. Here the CDR3 DNA reads TGTGCCAGCGGGGACACAGATTACAATGAGCAGTTCTTC. It specifies CASGDTDYNEQFF.

This chain uses TRBV19 with TRBJ1-4, with D unresolved. From germline, CDR1 is LNHDA and CDR2 SQIVND (reference sequence). V gave up 0 bases and J gave up 0 bases, with 11 bases separating them. This CDR3 has 17 amino acids. The CDR3 coding sequence is TGTGCCAGTAGTATAGATTTCGAGGGAGCAACTAATGAAAAACTGTTTTTT. Protein: CASSIDFEGATNEKLFF. The entire variable domain, with the rest obtained from reference TRBV19 and TRBJ1-4, is as follows: DGGITQSPKYLFRKEGQNVTLSCEQNLNHDAMYWYRQDPGQGLRLIYYSQIVNDFQKGDIAEGYSVSREKKESFPLTVTSAQKNPTAFYLCASSIDFEGATNEKLFFGSGTQLSVL.

Of note for this clone: A read error may produce the germline difference seen at one junction end. The CDR3 coding sequence is TGTGCCAGCAGCTTGGGGGAAGCCCCCGGGGGGCTGTTTTTT. The encoded protein is CASSLGEAPGGLFF. The genes are TRBV5-6 and TRBJ2-2; D perhaps matches TRBD2 (6 bases). The CDR3 has 14 residues. Per germline, CDR1 SGHDT and CDR2 YYEEEE.

A word on this clone: Other DNA sequences of this sample code for an identical CDR3. This chain connects TRBV5-5 to TRBJ2-7; 7 bases agree with TRBD1. The CDR3 extends over 15 amino acids. CDR1 and CDR2 from the germline V gene are SGHKS and YYEKEE (reference sequence). V shed 1 base, J shed 3 bases, and the junction held 7 bases outside the gene matches. CDR3 region: CASSLLRDRSYEQYF. The CDR3 coding sequence is TGTGCCAGCAGCTTGCTTCGGGACAGAAGCTACGAGCAGTACTTC.

The rearrangement joins TRBV14 to TRBJ1-1; D uncertain. Germline V gene lookup returns CDR1 SGHDN and CDR2 FVKESK. This CDR3 has 14 residues. V lost 4 bases and J 5 bases, leaving 14 bases between the germline ends. This chain's CDR3 is CASSPLRAGTEAFF. CDR3 sequence (DNA): TGTGCCAGCAGCCCGTTGAGGGCAGGAACTGAAGCTTTCTTT.

This rearrangement joins TRBV4-2 to TRBJ2-2, with D uncertain. V gave up 1 base and J gave up 3 bases, with 15 bases separating them. The V gene's germline CDR1 is LGHNA and CDR2 YNFKEQ. The CDR3 is made up of 17 amino acids. The CDR3 loop is CASSQALGDTHTGELFF. CDR3 bases: TGTGCCAGCAGCCAAGCCCTCGGTGACACCCACACCGGGGAGCTGTTTTTT.